One sample yielded the 17 T cell receptor beta chains listed below, sequenced in a study of T-cell memory formation after mild COVID-19. Each CDR3 protein gets one entry after TCRdb re-called the 5' RACE reads with MiXCR. The sample shows 250,000 to 300,000 distinct CDR3 sequences, roughly 15% of them seen only once. The sequencing sample was made of PBMCs or a T cell subset sorted from them (not recorded which). The receptor set was obtained from a man younger than 35 who had mild COVID-19 (a few samples of this study predate the infection). Cell type and time point are not known.

In this sample, this clonotype turned up many times. V gene TRBV29-1 combines with J gene TRBJ2-2; 10 nucleotides agree with TRBD1. Germline CDR1 SQVTM, CDR2 ANQGSEA. This CDR3 has 16 residues. J gave up 3 bases and V 2 bases, and 6 bases lay outside the gene matches. The DNA for the CDR3 is TGCAGCGTTGAATGGGGACAGGGGACGGACACCGGGGAGCTGTTTTTT. Translation gives CSVEWGQGTDTGELFF.

This clonotype was seen a handful of times. The chain recombines TRBV5-6 with TRBJ1-1; 9 bases match TRBD1. V lost 5 bases, J lost 7 bases, and 6 bases stayed unmatched. CDR3 size: 13 residues. Germline CDR1 reads SGHDT; CDR2 reads YYEEEE. The CDR3 DNA reads TGTGCCAGCAGTATTACAGGGGGCGGTGAAGCTTTCTTT. This encodes CASSITGGGEAFF. The variable domain in full, with the rest retrieved from reference TRBV5-6 and TRBJ1-1, is DAGVTQSPTHLIKTRGQQVTLRCSPKSGHDTVSWYQQALGQGPQFIFQYYEEEERQRGNFPDRFSGHQFPNYSSELNVNALLLGDSALYLCASSITGGGEAFFGQGTRLTVV.

This clonotype was counted between two and nine times. The genes are TRBV7-9 and TRBJ2-2, with D perhaps matching TRBD2 (5 bases). Trimming stripped 6 bases from V and 1 base from J, with 12 bases between. CDR1 is SEHNR, CDR2 FQNEAQ, per germline (reference sequence). The CDR3 length is 15 residues. CDR3 in DNA: TGTGCCAGCAGGACCCCGGGATTGAACACCGGGGAGCTGTTTTTT. This gives the protein CASRTPGLNTGELFF. Full variable domain (remainder filled in from reference TRBV7-9 and TRBJ2-2): DTGVSQNPRHKITKRGQNVTFRCDPISEHNRLYWYRQTLGQGPEFLTYFQNEAQLEKSRLLSDRFSAERPKGSFSTLEIQRTEQGDSAMYLCASRTPGLNTGELFFGEGSRLTVL.

This chain joins TRBV7-2 and TRBJ2-1, with D perhaps matching TRBD1 (6 bases). The germline V gene has CDR1 SGHTA and CDR2 FQGNSA. The CDR3 runs 14 residues. Trimming stripped 8 bases from V and 1 base from J, with 12 bases between. The CDR3 nucleotides are TGTGCCAGCGGCAGGGGTGGTTCCTACAATGAGCAGTTCTTC. The encoded protein is CASGRGGSYNEQFF.

This clonotype was picked up many times. The chain employs TRBV7-8 and TRBJ2-1, with 9 bases that match TRBD1. J gave up 2 bases and V 1 base, and 3 bases lay outside the gene matches. The CDR3 length is 16 residues. The germline gives CDR1 SGHVS, CDR2 FQNEAQ. CDR3 amino acids: CASSLEWTGAYNEQFF. CDR3 in DNA: TGTGCCAGCAGCTTAGAGTGGACAGGGGCCTACAATGAGCAGTTCTTC. The variable domain in full, with the rest retrieved from reference TRBV7-8 and TRBJ2-1, is GAGVSQSPRYKVAKRGQDVALRCDPISGHVSLFWYQQALGQGPEFLTYFQNEAQLDKSGLPSDRFFAERPEGSVSTLKIQRTQQEDSAVYLCASSLEWTGAYNEQFFGPGTRLTVL.

In this sample, this clonotype turned up a few times. The DNA of the CDR3 is TGTGCCAGCAACCCATGGGGGGGTACTGAAGCTTTCTTT. This sequence encodes CASNPWGGTEAFF. The J gene is TRBJ1-1, the V gene TRBV7-9, with a possible D match to TRBD1 (5 bases). The CDR3 is 13 residues long. Germline CDR1 SEHNR, CDR2 FQNEAQ (reference sequence). Trimming left V 7 bases short and J 5 bases short, with 14 bases between.

In this sample, this clonotype turned up a few times. CDR3 coding DNA: TGCAGTGCTAGATCCTTTACTAACCGCAATGAGCAGTTCTTC. It encodes CSARSFTNRNEQFF. This chain links TRBV20-1 with TRBJ2-1; D is uncertain. V was clipped by 2 bases and J by 6 bases, with 14 bases between them. CDR1 and CDR2 from the germline V gene are DFQATT and SNEGSKA (reference sequence). This CDR3 has 14 residues.

Only a few counts were recorded for this clonotype. The chain combines TRBV6-2 or TRBV6-3 with TRBJ2-2, with TRBD2 matching 8 bases. CDR3 length: 16 amino acids. Losses at the gene ends were 2 bases for V and 4 bases for J; bases not matched to a gene: 6. Germline assignment: CDR1 MNHEY and CDR2 SVGEGT. This chain's CDR3 is CASSYAGLVGTGELFF. In DNA form, the CDR3 reads TGTGCCAGCAGTTACGCGGGACTAGTTGGCACCGGGGAGCTGTTTTTT.

This clonotype turned up a few times. The chain joins TRBV12-3 or TRBV12-4 to TRBJ2-2; D call uncertain. The CDR3 is made up of 15 amino acids. The V and J ends lost 3 bases and 3 bases respectively, with 11 bases between them. As DNA, the CDR3 is TGTGCCAGCAGTTTCATACCGGGCGACACCGGGGAGCTGTTTTTT. Its protein product is CASSFIPGDTGELFF.

The chain carries TRBV12-3 or TRBV12-4 and TRBJ2-4, with D tentatively TRBD1 (5 bases). The CDR3 is 14 residues long. V was cut by 2 bases and J by 6 bases, with 11 bases left in between. This CDR3 is CASSLFRVGNIQYF. The CDR3 DNA follows: TGTGCCAGCAGTTTATTCAGGGTTGGAAACATTCAGTACTTC.

This clonotype turned up a few times. The CDR3 is CASSLRVDRGNTEAFF. The CDR3 bases are TGCGCCAGCAGCTTAAGGGTCGACAGGGGAAACACTGAAGCTTTCTTT. The chain is built from TRBV5-1 and TRBJ1-1, with TRBD1 matching 8 bases. The CDR3 runs 16 residues. Germline CDR1 is SGHRS and CDR2 is YFSETQ. The ends lost 2 bases at V and 2 bases at J; junction bases unmatched: 8.

This clonotype was counted between two and nine times. V and J are TRBV2 and TRBJ2-7, with D possibly TRBD2 on 5 matching bases. This CDR3 comprises 15 residues. V was clipped by 3 bases and J by 0 bases, with 12 bases between them. Germline V lookup: CDR1 SNHLY, CDR2 FYNNEI. CDR3 DNA: TGTGCCAGCAGTGATACGGCGGGTCCCTCCTACGAGCAGTACGTC. Encoded protein: CASSDTAGPSYEQYV.

V gene TRBV4-1 combines with J gene TRBJ1-5, with D possibly TRBD1 on 5 matching bases. This CDR3 has 16 amino acids. Between the trimmed V and J ends, which lost 0 bases and 5 bases, there was a span of 14 bases. The germline V gene has CDR1 MGHRA and CDR2 YSYEKL. The CDR3 nucleotides read TGCGCCAGCAGCCAAGAGGGGCAGGGCAGCCATCAGCCCCAGCATTTT. Translated: CASSQEGQGSHQPQHF.

This clonotype was seen only a few times. This rearrangement joins TRBV10-3 to TRBJ2-7, with 8 bases lining up with TRBD1. This CDR3 is built from 14 residues. V shed 6 bases and J 0 bases; nucleotides not matched to a gene: 4. Germline-derived CDR1 and CDR2 are ENHRY and SYGVKD. CDR3 loop: CAISGQGSSYEQYF. The CDR3 DNA follows: TGTGCCATCAGCGGACAGGGTTCCTCCTACGAGCAGTACTTC.

This clonotype was found a few times. This chain joins TRBV4-1 and TRBJ1-2, with 7 bases matching TRBD1. Germline CDR1 reads MGHRA; CDR2 reads YSYEKL. This CDR3 comprises 14 residues. V trimming: 5 bases; J trimming: 6 bases; junction bases outside the gene matches: 9. Written as DNA, the CDR3 is TGCGCCAGCAGCGACCTGACAGGGTTTAATGGCTACACCTTC. It encodes CASSDLTGFNGYTF.

V usage is TRBV18 and J usage is TRBJ2-1; D is possibly TRBD1 or TRBD2 (6 bases each). The CDR3 covers 12 residues. Germline assignment: CDR1 KGHSH and CDR2 LQKENI. V was trimmed by 3 bases and J by 12 bases, leaving 12 bases between them. The chain's CDR3 is CASSPLGGRQFF. CDR3 DNA sequence: TGTGCCAGCTCACCCTTAGGGGGGCGGCAGTTCTTC.

This clonotype was recorded many times. The CDR3 coding sequence is TGTGCCAGCAGCTTAGGACAGGGCGAGAATTCACCCCTCCACTTT. This encodes CASSLGQGENSPLHF. This chain uses TRBV7-9 with TRBJ1-6, with 7 positions matching TRBD1. Trimming took 1 base from V and 7 from J; bases not matched to a gene: 4. This CDR3 spans 15 amino acids. In germline, CDR1 is SEHNR, CDR2 FQNEAQ (reference sequence).